The 25 T cell receptor beta chains presented below share a single source sample, sequenced in a study of blood T cell repertoires in COVID-19. Generated by immunoSEQ multiplex PCR, the TCRdb table keeps only in-frame clones and is missing some. Of just over 300,000 clones in the sample, about nine tenths were seen once. Specimen: PBMCs or T cells enriched from blood (not recorded which). The receptor source for this set is a woman between 18 and 29 years old who had recovered from COVID-19.

The chain recombines TRBV6-1 with TRBJ1-2; 7 nucleotides align to TRBD1. The V and J ends lost 2 bases and 4 bases, in that order; junction bases with no gene match: 7. This CDR3 has 15 amino acids. Germline CDR1 reads MNHNS; CDR2 reads SASEGT. Written as DNA, the CDR3 is TGTGCCAGCAGTGAACGGGCAGGGGGTGTCTATGGCTACACCTTC. It codes for CASSERAGGVYGYTF.

This chain joins TRBV9 and TRBJ1-3; 11 nucleotides match TRBD1. CDR1 is SGDLS and CDR2 is YYNGEE in the germline V gene. Losses at the gene ends were 3 bases for V and 4 bases for J; bases not matched to a gene: 6. This CDR3 has 16 residues. The CDR3 DNA reads TGTGCCAGCAGCGCCCCGGGACAGGGGGACGGAAACACCATATATTTT. It encodes CASSAPGQGDGNTIYF.

Comment on this clone: The identical CDR3 is also encoded by other nucleotide sequences in the sample. The CDR3 region is CASSLRGQETQYF. The DNA for the CDR3 is TGTGCCAGCAGCTTGAGGGGCCAAGAGACCCAGTACTTC. The V call is TRBV5-4, the J call TRBJ2-5; a possible D gene is TRBD1 (5 bases). Germline V gene data show CDR1 as SGHNT and CDR2 as YYREEE (reference sequence). CDR3 size: 13 residues. Trimming stripped 1 base from V and 1 base from J, with 5 bases between.

The chain recombines TRBV30 with TRBJ1-2; possibly TRBD1 for D (5 bases). The CDR3 is 13 amino acids. V was cut by 1 base and J by 2 bases, with 8 bases left in between. Germline loops: CDR1 GTSNPN, CDR2 SVGIG (reference sequence). The DNA of the CDR3 is TGTGCCTGGAGTGAGTGGGGCAACTATGGCTACACCTTC. This translates into CAWSEWGNYGYTF.

CDR3 protein: CASSEGSGRGRTPLHF. CDR3 nucleotides: TGTGCCAGCAGTGAGGGTTCGGGCAGGGGCAGGACACCCCTCCACTTT. The chain carries TRBV6-1 and TRBJ1-6; a possible D gene is TRBD1 (6 bases). Germline lookup yields CDR1 MNHNS and CDR2 SASEGT. V lost 3 bases and J lost 11, with 20 bases in between. The CDR3 covers 16 residues.

This chain connects TRBV5-1 to TRBJ2-2, with TRBD2 matching 12 bases. The germline CDR1 and CDR2 sequences are SGHRS and YFSETQ. The CDR3 has 16 residues. Unmatched junction bases numbered 2, after V lost 0 bases and J lost 5 bases. The CDR3 loop is CASSLGLAGVTGELFF. CDR3 coding DNA: TGCGCCAGCAGCTTGGGACTAGCGGGAGTAACCGGGGAGCTGTTTTTT.

The V gene is TRBV28, the J gene TRBJ2-2, with TRBD1 identical over 7 bases. The CDR3 covers 17 residues. From germline, CDR1 is MDHEN and CDR2 SYDVKM. Trimming at V came to 2 bases and at J to 1 base, leaving 7 bases not matched to a gene. The CDR3 reads CASSLTGALLNTGELFF. DNA for the CDR3: TGTGCCAGCAGTTTAACAGGGGCCCTCCTGAACACCGGGGAGCTGTTTTTT.

The chain is built from TRBV28 and TRBJ2-7, with D maybe TRBD1 (6 bases). V was pared by 5 bases and J by 1 base, with 12 bases between. The CDR3 length is 14 residues. In germline, CDR1 is MDHEN, CDR2 SYDVKM. The CDR3 here is CASSKQGESYEQYF. Here the CDR3 DNA reads TGTGCCAGCAGTAAACAGGGTGAGTCCTACGAGCAGTACTTC.

This clone has just a few counts. V is TRBV3-1 (or the pseudogene TRBV3-2) and J is TRBJ2-7, with unresolved D. Germline assignment: CDR1 LGHDT and CDR2 YNNKEL (reference sequence). V was trimmed by 5 bases and J by 2 bases, leaving 4 bases between them. CDR3 size: 11 residues. The DNA of the CDR3 is TGTGCCAGCAGCTCCACCTACGAGCAGTACTTC. Its protein product is CASSSTYEQYF.

The chain has TRBV19 and TRBJ2-2; no firm D call. The V and J ends lost 7 bases and 3 bases respectively, with 12 bases between them. Germline CDR1 is LNHDA and CDR2 is SQIVND (reference sequence). CDR3 length: 14 amino acids. CDR3 protein: CASKRHADTGELFF. The DNA for the CDR3 is TGTGCCAGTAAAAGGCACGCGGACACCGGGGAGCTGTTTTTT.

This chain uses TRBV30 with TRBJ2-3, with D unclear. Germline V gene data show CDR1 as GTSNPN and CDR2 as SVGIG (reference sequence). The CDR3 has 15 amino acids. V shed 0 bases and J shed 3 bases, with 13 bases lying between them. The CDR3 coding sequence is TGTGCCTGGAGTGTACGGGTTTCGGAGACAGATACGCAGTATTTT. Its translation: CAWSVRVSETDTQYF.

The chain carries TRBV19 and TRBJ1-1; 11 bases are a match to TRBD1. Losses at the gene ends were 9 bases for V and 4 bases for J; bases not matched to a gene: 4. Germline lookup yields CDR1 LNHDA and CDR2 SQIVND (reference sequence). The CDR3 is 13 amino acids. DNA for the CDR3: TGTGCCAGCCGGGACAGGGGGACCACTGAAGCTTTCTTT. Encoded protein: CASRDRGTTEAFF.

This rearrangement joins TRBV6-1 to TRBJ2-5; a possible D gene is TRBD1 (6 bases). Trimming took off 2 bases at V and 5 bases at J, with 15 bases between the two ends. There are 15 residues in the CDR3. Germline V gives CDR1 MNHNS, CDR2 SASEGT. CDR3 DNA sequence: TGTGCCAGCAGTGAATCCCAGACCCAGGGGGAGACCCAGTACTTC. Protein sequence: CASSESQTQGETQYF.

This clone was seen only a few times. V gene TRBV4-1 combines with J gene TRBJ1-6; tentatively, D is TRBD1 (5 bases). The ends were cut back, 0 bases at V and 8 bases at J, with 11 bases in the middle. Germline V gene lookup returns CDR1 MGHRA and CDR2 YSYEKL. The CDR3 is 15 residues long. CDR3 residues: CASSQDIRGDSPLHF. CDR3 coding DNA: TGCGCCAGCAGCCAAGATATAAGGGGTGATTCACCCCTCCACTTT.

V gene TRBV5-1 combines with J gene TRBJ2-3, with 9 bases lining up with TRBD2. Losses at the gene ends were 3 bases for V and 5 bases for J; bases not matched to a gene: 10. CDR1 is SGHRS and CDR2 is YFSETQ in the germline V gene. This CDR3 is 16 amino acids long. In DNA, the CDR3 is TGCGCCAGCAGCTCCGATCCTACAGCGGGGGGAGATACGCAGTATTTT. It encodes CASSSDPTAGGDTQYF.

The CDR3 loop reads CASSSFGRGNEQFF. CDR3 in DNA: TGTGCCAGCAGTTCTTTCGGTCGGGGCAATGAGCAGTTCTTC. This sequence joins TRBV7-7 and TRBJ2-1; possibly TRBD2 for D (5 bases). Trimming shortened V by 6 bases and J by 6 bases, and 15 bases separated the two germline ends. There are 14 residues in the CDR3. Germline lookup yields CDR1 SSHAT and CDR2 FNYEAQ (reference sequence).

This chain uses TRBV3-1 (or the pseudogene TRBV3-2) with TRBJ2-2; TRBD1 aligns across 8 bases. With V trimmed by 4 bases and J by 1 base, 5 bases remained unmatched. The CDR3 length is 16 residues. Germline V lookup: CDR1 LGHDT, CDR2 YNNKEL (reference sequence). The CDR3 nucleotides are TGTGCCAGCAGCCCCTACGGGACAGGGAACACCGGGGAGCTGTTTTTT. Translation: CASSPYGTGNTGELFF.

V usage is TRBV24-1 and J usage is TRBJ2-1, with 11 bases matching TRBD1. With 1 base clipped from V and 5 bases from J, the junction kept 6 bases outside the gene matches. Looked up from germline, CDR1 is KGHDR and CDR2 is SFDVKD. The length of the CDR3 is 17 residues. For the CDR3, the DNA is TGTGCCACCAGTGATTTATCAGCGGACAGGGGGCACAATGAGCAGTTCTTC. Its translation is CATSDLSADRGHNEQFF.

The chain has TRBV25-1 and TRBJ2-2; 7 bases match TRBD2. J lost 5 bases, V lost 1 base, and 4 bases had no gene match. Per the germline V gene, CDR1 is MGHDK and CDR2 is SYGVNS. The CDR3 runs to 15 residues. This chain's CDR3 is CASSELGGFTGELFF. The CDR3 DNA reads as TGTGCCAGCAGTGAATTGGGGGGGTTTACCGGGGAGCTGTTTTTT. The full variable domain, in which reference TRBV25-1 and TRBJ2-2 provide the parts outside the CDR3, is EADIYQTPRYLVIGTGKKITLECSQTMGHDKMYWYQQDPGMELHLIHYSYGVNSTEKGDLSSESTVSRIRTEHFPLTLESARPSHTSQYLCASSELGGFTGELFFGEGSRLTVL.

This sequence joins TRBV6-6 and TRBJ1-1, with 7 bases that match TRBD1. Germline loops: CDR1 MNHNY, CDR2 SVGAGI (reference sequence). V shed 3 bases, J shed 0 bases, and the junction held 4 bases outside the gene matches. This CDR3 is 15 amino acids long. CDR3 sequence: CASSYGQELNTEAFF. CDR3 sequence (DNA): TGTGCCAGCAGTTATGGACAGGAGTTGAACACTGAAGCTTTCTTT.

V is TRBV5-1 and J is TRBJ2-3; the D gene is possibly TRBD2 (6 bases). The V end was cut by 5 bases, the J end by 0 bases, with 13 bases between. This CDR3 is built from 15 residues. Germline CDR1 SGHRS, CDR2 YFSETQ. The CDR3 reads CASRVGSGSTDTQYF. The CDR3 coding sequence is TGCGCCAGCAGAGTAGGTAGCGGCAGCACAGATACGCAGTATTTT.

V and J are TRBV10-1 and TRBJ1-1; D is unclear. The CDR3 consists of 13 residues. Trimming took 8 bases from V and 2 from J, leaving 12 bases between them. Germline CDR1 and CDR2: WNHNN and SYGVQD (reference sequence). The CDR3 bases are TGCGCCAGCCTGGGCGGGTATAACACTGAAGCTTTCTTT. Its protein is CASLGGYNTEAFF.

The rearrangement joins TRBV7-2 to TRBJ1-2; D is unresolved. Germline-derived CDR1 and CDR2 are SGHTA and FQGNSA. V was shortened by 4 bases and J by 4 bases, with 7 bases between the two germline ends. The CDR3 totals 12 residues. CDR3: CASSYSSYGYTF. The CDR3 DNA reads TGTGCCAGCAGCTATAGCTCCTATGGCTACACCTTC.

The chain has TRBV19 and TRBJ1-5; D is ambiguous. Germline assignment: CDR1 LNHDA and CDR2 SQIVND (reference sequence). Trimming shortened V by 6 bases and J by 4 bases, and 16 bases separated the two germline ends. This CDR3 spans 15 amino acids. CDR3 in amino acids: CASSQRLGGNQPQHF. Written as DNA, the CDR3 is TGTGCCAGTAGCCAACGATTAGGAGGGAATCAGCCCCAGCATTTT.

V gene TRBV30 combines with J gene TRBJ1-2, with 7 bases matching TRBD1. V was pared by 1 base and J by 2 bases, with 10 bases of the junction left unmatched. The CDR3 extends over 16 amino acids. Looked up from germline, CDR1 is GTSNPN and CDR2 is SVGIG (reference sequence). The CDR3 nucleotides read TGTGCCTGGAGTGGTTGGGACAGCGGGTGGAACTATGGCTACACCTTC. Residues: CAWSGWDSGWNYGYTF.